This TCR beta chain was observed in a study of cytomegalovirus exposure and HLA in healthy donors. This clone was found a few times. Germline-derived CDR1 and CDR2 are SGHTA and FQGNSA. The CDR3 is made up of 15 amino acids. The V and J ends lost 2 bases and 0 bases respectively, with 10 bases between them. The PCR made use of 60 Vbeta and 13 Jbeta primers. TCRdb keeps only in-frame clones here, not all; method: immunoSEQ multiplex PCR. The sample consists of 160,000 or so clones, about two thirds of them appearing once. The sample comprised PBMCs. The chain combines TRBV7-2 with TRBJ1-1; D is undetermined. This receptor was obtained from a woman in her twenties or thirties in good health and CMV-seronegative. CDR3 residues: CASSLSGSLNTEAFF. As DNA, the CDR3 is TGTGCCAGCAGCTTATCAGGCAGCCTGAACACTGAAGCTTTCTTT.